Below are 16 T cell receptor beta chains sequenced from a single sample in a study of blood T cell repertoires in COVID-19 (dated by TCRdb to 2020 to 2021). Receptor libraries were prepared by the immunoSEQ multiplex PCR assay. TCRdb's version of the immuneACCESS table is confined to in-frame rearrangements and falls short of the full clone set. An unresolved V gene accounts for under half of the shortfall where checked; the remainder is of unknown origin. The sample contains 100,000 to 120,000 clones, roughly 80% of them found a single time. The ten most abundant clones make up about 8.1% of the sample. The specimen sequenced was peripheral blood. All receptors come from a woman aged 40 to 49 with acute or convalescent COVID-19.

The chain links TRBV19 to TRBJ2-1; 8 bases align to TRBD1. Per the germline V gene, CDR1 is LNHDA and CDR2 is SQIVND (reference sequence). The CDR3 has 14 amino acids. The V gene end was trimmed by 2 bases and the J gene end by 9 bases; junction bases not matched to a gene: 6. The CDR3 here is CASSIWQGAGEQFF. CDR3 nucleotides: TGTGCCAGTAGTATATGGCAGGGGGCGGGTGAGCAGTTCTTC. Supplemented by reference TRBV19 and TRBJ2-1, the full variable domain reads DGGITQSPKYLFRKEGQNVTLSCEQNLNHDAMYWYRQDPGQGLRLIYYSQIVNDFQKGDIAEGYSVSREKKESFPLTVTSAQKNPTAFYLCASSIWQGAGEQFFGPGTRLTVL.

CDR3 nucleotide sequence: TGTGCCAGCACGGGACTCGATACTAACTATGGCTACACCTTC. Translating gives CASTGLDTNYGYTF. The J gene is TRBJ1-2, the V gene TRBV18; maybe TRBD1 (5 bases). Germline CDR1 KGHSH, CDR2 LQKENI. V lost 8 bases to trimming and J lost 0 bases, with 13 bases between them. This CDR3 contains 14 residues.

This clone was counted a single time. The V call is TRBV30, the J call TRBJ1-1; 8 nucleotides agree with TRBD1. Trimming at V came to 8 bases and at J to 8 bases, leaving 10 bases not matched to a gene. The germline V gene has CDR1 GTSNPN and CDR2 SVGIG (reference sequence). CDR3 length: 12 amino acids. The CDR3 DNA reads as TGTGCCAGGTCCGGACAGGGAAGGGAAGCTTTCTTT. Translation: CARSGQGREAFF.

The chain is built from TRBV7-8 and TRBJ1-2; D possibly corresponds to TRBD1 (6 bases). Germline CDR1 reads SGHVS; CDR2 reads FQNEAQ. Trimming removed 2 bases from V and 3 bases from J, with 13 bases in between. The CDR3 has 15 residues. The CDR3: CASSLYRESDYGYTF. CDR3 sequence (DNA): TGTGCCAGCAGCTTATACAGGGAAAGCGACTATGGCTACACCTTC. The variable domain in full, completed from reference TRBV7-8 and TRBJ1-2, reads GAGVSQSPRYKVAKRGQDVALRCDPISGHVSLFWYQQALGQGPEFLTYFQNEAQLDKSGLPSDRFFAERPEGSVSTLKIQRTQQEDSAVYLCASSLYRESDYGYTFGSGTRLTVV.

V gene TRBV25-1 combines with J gene TRBJ1-1; D uncertain. Per germline, CDR1 MGHDK and CDR2 SYGVNS. Trimming took 5 bases from V and 1 from J, leaving 8 bases between them. The CDR3 sequence is 13 residues long. CDR3 protein: CASSIQQNTEAFF. As DNA, the CDR3 is TGTGCCAGCAGTATACAGCAGAACACTGAAGCTTTCTTT.

V is TRBV5-1 and J is TRBJ1-4; TRBD1 might be the D (5 bases). The CDR3 consists of 14 residues. With 3 bases removed from V and 6 bases from J, the gap between germline ends came to 12 bases. Germline assignment: CDR1 SGHRS and CDR2 YFSETQ. The CDR3 here is CASSSDSSDEKLFF. The CDR3 coding sequence is TGCGCCAGCAGCTCCGACAGTTCGGATGAAAAACTGTTTTTT.

The rearrangement links TRBV6-5 to TRBJ1-2; D perhaps matches TRBD1 (6 bases). Germline V lookup: CDR1 MNHEY, CDR2 SVGAGI. This CDR3 spans 14 amino acids. Between the trimmed V and J ends, which lost 6 bases and 2 bases, there was a span of 13 bases. The CDR3 region is CASSYREKNYGYTF. The CDR3 DNA is TGTGCCAGCAGCTACAGGGAGAAGAACTATGGCTACACCTTC.

The rearrangement links TRBV2 to TRBJ2-2; TRBD1 matches 10 bases. Germline V gene sequence: CDR1 SNHLY, CDR2 FYNNEI. The CDR3 loop spans 14 amino acids. The V gene end was trimmed by 7 bases and the J gene end by 5 bases; junction bases not matched to a gene: 4. In DNA, the CDR3 is TGTGCCAGCATAGGACAGGGGGGGACCGGGGAGCTGTTTTTT. Its protein product is CASIGQGGTGELFF.

This chain uses TRBV30 with TRBJ2-1, with 8 bases that match TRBD2. The V gene end was trimmed by 0 bases and the J gene end by 6 bases; junction bases not matched to a gene: 7. This CDR3 has 15 amino acids. Germline CDR1 is GTSNPN and CDR2 is SVGIG (reference sequence). CDR3 amino acids: CAWSVSAGGRNEQFF. The CDR3 DNA is TGTGCCTGGAGTGTATCGGCGGGGGGCCGCAATGAGCAGTTCTTC.

The V call is TRBV29-1, the J call TRBJ1-2, with D unresolved. The length of the CDR3 is 12 residues. Looked up from germline, CDR1 is SQVTM and CDR2 is ANQGSEA. Trimming pared 4 bases from V and 6 bases from J, leaving 12 bases between. CDR3 DNA sequence: TGCAGCGTTGTTCCGGGTGGCCATGGCTACACCTTC. It encodes CSVVPGGHGYTF.

The chain links TRBV5-5 to TRBJ1-1, with a weak D call TRBD1 (5 bases). V shed 4 bases and J shed 5 bases, with 12 bases lying between them. CDR1 and CDR2 from the germline V gene are SGHKS and YYEKEE (reference sequence). This CDR3 has 13 amino acids. The CDR3 sequence is CASSRDSGTEAFF. CDR3 nucleotides: TGTGCCAGCAGCCGGGACTCGGGGACTGAAGCTTTCTTT.

The V and J genes are TRBV6-6 and TRBJ1-1; D is possibly TRBD1 (6 bases). CDR1 and CDR2 (germline): MNHNY, SVGAGI (reference sequence). CDR3 length: 13 residues. V was clipped by 5 bases and J by 5 bases, with 12 bases between them. The CDR3, as DNA: TGTGCCAGCAGTACAGGGATGGAAACTGAAGCTTTCTTT. This sequence encodes CASSTGMETEAFF.

The gene calls are TRBV5-1 and TRBJ1-1, with D unclear. The CDR3 contains 14 residues. Germline assignment: CDR1 SGHRS and CDR2 YFSETQ. V shed 6 bases and J shed 0 bases, with 12 bases lying between them. CDR3: CASTLGGMNTEAFF. The CDR3, as DNA: TGCGCCAGCACCCTGGGAGGGATGAACACTGAAGCTTTCTTT.

The rearrangement links TRBV18 to TRBJ1-2; D ambiguous. Germline CDR1 and CDR2: KGHSH and LQKENI. Trimming pared 6 bases from V and 8 bases from J, leaving 22 bases between. The CDR3 has 15 residues. In nucleotides, the CDR3 is TGTGCCAGCTCTCCGAGCCGGACTAACCCGGGAGGCTACACCTTC. This sequence encodes CASSPSRTNPGGYTF. The whole variable domain, filled in from reference TRBV18 and TRBJ1-2, reads NAGVMQNPRHLVRRRGQEARLRCSPMKGHSHVYWYRQLPEEGLKFMVYLQKENIIDESGMPKERFSAEFPKEGPSILRIQQVVRGDSAAYFCASSPSRTNPGGYTFGSGTRLTVV.

CDR3: CASSQDFQQFVAFF. The CDR3 nucleotides are TGTGCCAGCAGCCAAGATTTTCAACAGTTCGTAGCTTTCTTT. The gene calls are TRBV3-1 (or the pseudogene TRBV3-2) and TRBJ1-1; no reliable D call. This CDR3 is 14 amino acids long. V shed 0 bases and J shed 10 bases, with 15 bases lying between them. Germline CDR1 reads LGHDT; CDR2 reads YNNKEL (reference sequence).

V usage is TRBV10-1 and J usage is TRBJ2-1, with D possibly being TRBD2 (6 bases). Germline V gene lookup returns CDR1 WNHNN and CDR2 SYGVQD (reference sequence). The CDR3 consists of 14 residues. V was clipped by 4 bases and J by 8 bases, with 15 bases between them. The CDR3 coding sequence is TGCGCCAGCAGTGTTATAGCGACGGGGGATGAGCAGTTCTTC. Its protein product is CASSVIATGDEQFF.